This TCR beta chain is drawn from a study of chemoradiotherapy in HPV16-positive cancers. The CDR3 totals 15 residues. CDR1 is MDHEN, CDR2 SYDVKM, per germline. The V segment lost 4 bases and the J segment 4 bases; nucleotides outside the gene matches: 8. Broader study findings: In HPV16-positive patients, HPV-responsive T-cell expansion tracked better recurrence-free survival. Candidate HPV-specific clones and E7-related TCR motifs grew in tumor during treatment.

Only in-frame clones appear in the TCRdb table, and some are missing; sequencing was by immunoSEQ multiplex PCR. The repertoire consists of about 2,200 clones, with roughly two thirds occurring once and the leading ten covering less than 40%. Note on this clone: Antigen: not known.

This clonotype originated in a human donor with HPV-associated anogenital cancer. Sequences were derived from tumor tissue, sampled from a patient who underwent chemoradiotherapy. The chain uses TRBV28 and TRBJ1-2; TRBD1 matches at 8 bases. The CDR3 loop is CASSSGQGSFYGYTF. CDR3 nucleotide sequence: TGTGCCAGCAGTTCCGGACAGGGATCCTTCTATGGCTACACCTTC.